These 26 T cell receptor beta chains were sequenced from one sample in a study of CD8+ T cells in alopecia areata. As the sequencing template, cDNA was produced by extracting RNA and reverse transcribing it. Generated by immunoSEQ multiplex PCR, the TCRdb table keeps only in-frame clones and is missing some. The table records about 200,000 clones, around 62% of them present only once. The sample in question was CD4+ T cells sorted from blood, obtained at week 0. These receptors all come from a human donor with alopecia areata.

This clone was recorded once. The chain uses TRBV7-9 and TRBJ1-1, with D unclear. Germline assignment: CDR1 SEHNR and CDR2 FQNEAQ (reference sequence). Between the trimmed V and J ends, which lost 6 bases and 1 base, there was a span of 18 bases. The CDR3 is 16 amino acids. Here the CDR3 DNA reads TGTGCCAGCAGTTATAGTAAAGGAATACCGAACACTGAAGCTTTCTTT. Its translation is CASSYSKGIPNTEAFF.

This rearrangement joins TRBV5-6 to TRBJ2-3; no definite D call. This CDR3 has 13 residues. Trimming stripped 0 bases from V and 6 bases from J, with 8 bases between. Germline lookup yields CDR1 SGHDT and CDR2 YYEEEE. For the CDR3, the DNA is TGTGCCAGCAGCTTGGTCATTCTCGATACGCAGTATTTT. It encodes CASSLVILDTQYF. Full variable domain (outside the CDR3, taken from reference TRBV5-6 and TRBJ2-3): DAGVTQSPTHLIKTRGQQVTLRCSPKSGHDTVSWYQQALGQGPQFIFQYYEEEERQRGNFPDRFSGHQFPNYSSELNVNALLLGDSALYLCASSLVILDTQYFGPGTRLTVL.

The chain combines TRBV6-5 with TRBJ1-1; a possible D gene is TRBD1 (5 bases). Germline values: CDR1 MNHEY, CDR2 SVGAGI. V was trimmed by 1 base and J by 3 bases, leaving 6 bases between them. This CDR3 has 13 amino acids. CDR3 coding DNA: TGTGCCAGCAGTTACTTCAGGGACACTGAAGCTTTCTTT. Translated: CASSYFRDTEAFF.

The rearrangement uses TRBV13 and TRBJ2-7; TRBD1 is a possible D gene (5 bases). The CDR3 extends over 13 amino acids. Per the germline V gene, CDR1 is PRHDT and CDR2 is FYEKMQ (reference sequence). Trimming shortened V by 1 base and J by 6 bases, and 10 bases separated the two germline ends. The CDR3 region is CASSLEGWPEQYF. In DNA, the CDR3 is TGTGCCAGCAGCTTAGAGGGGTGGCCCGAGCAGTACTTC.

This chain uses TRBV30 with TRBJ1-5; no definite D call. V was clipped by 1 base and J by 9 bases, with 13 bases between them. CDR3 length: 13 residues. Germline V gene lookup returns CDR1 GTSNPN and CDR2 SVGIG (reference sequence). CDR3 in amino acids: CAWSGNDMRPQHF. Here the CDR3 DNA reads TGTGCCTGGAGTGGGAATGATATGCGGCCCCAGCATTTT. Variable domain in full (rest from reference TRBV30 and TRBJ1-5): SQTIHQWPATLVQPVGSPLSLECTVEGTSNPNLYWYRQAAGRGLQLLFYSVGIGQISSEVPQNLSASRPQDRQFILSSKKLLLSDSGFYLCAWSGNDMRPQHFGDGTRLSIL.

The CDR3 here is CAWSMTLNYGYTF. The CDR3 region has the DNA TGTGCCTGGAGTATGACACTGAACTATGGCTACACCTTC. The J gene is TRBJ1-2, the V gene TRBV30; no clear D. V was cut by 2 bases and J by 2 bases, with 9 bases left in between. Per germline, CDR1 GTSNPN and CDR2 SVGIG (reference sequence). The CDR3 loop spans 13 amino acids.

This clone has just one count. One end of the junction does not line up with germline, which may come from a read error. The CDR3 here is CASSWNVRTSEQLF. The CDR3 nucleotides are TGTGCCAGCAGCTGGAACGTTAGGACTAGCGAGCAGCTCTTC. The chain employs TRBV7-2 and TRBJ2-1; 9 bases fit TRBD2. Germline lookup yields CDR1 SGHTA and CDR2 FQGNSA. CDR3 length: 14 amino acids.

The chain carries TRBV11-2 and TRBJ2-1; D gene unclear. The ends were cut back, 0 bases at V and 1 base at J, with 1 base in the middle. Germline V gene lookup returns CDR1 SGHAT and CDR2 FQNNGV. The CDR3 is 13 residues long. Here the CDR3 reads CASSLESYNEQFF. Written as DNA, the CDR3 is TGTGCCAGCAGCTTAGAGTCCTACAATGAGCAGTTCTTC.

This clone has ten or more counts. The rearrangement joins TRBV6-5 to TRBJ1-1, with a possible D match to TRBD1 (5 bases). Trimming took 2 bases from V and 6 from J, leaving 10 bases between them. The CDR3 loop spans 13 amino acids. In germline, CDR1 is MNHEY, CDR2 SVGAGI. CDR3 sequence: CASSYDGAAEAFF. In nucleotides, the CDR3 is TGTGCCAGCAGTTACGACGGGGCGGCTGAAGCTTTCTTT.

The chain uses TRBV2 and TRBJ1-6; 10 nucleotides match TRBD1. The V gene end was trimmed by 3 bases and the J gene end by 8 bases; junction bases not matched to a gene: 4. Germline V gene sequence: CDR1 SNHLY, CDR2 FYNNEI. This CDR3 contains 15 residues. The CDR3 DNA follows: TGTGCCAGCAGTGAGGGACAGGGGTTGTATTCACCCCTCCACTTT. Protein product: CASSEGQGLYSPLHF. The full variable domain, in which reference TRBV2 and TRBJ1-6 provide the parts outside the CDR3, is EPEVTQTPSHQVTQMGQEVILRCVPISNHLYFYWYRQILGQKVEFLVSFYNNEISEKSEIFDDQFSVERPDGSNFTLKIRSTKLEDSAMYFCASSEGQGLYSPLHFGNGTRLTVT.

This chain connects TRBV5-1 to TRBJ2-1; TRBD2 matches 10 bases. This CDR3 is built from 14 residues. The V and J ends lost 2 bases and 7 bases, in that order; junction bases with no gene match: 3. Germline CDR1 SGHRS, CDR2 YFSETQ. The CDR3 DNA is TGCGCCAGCAGCTTCAGCGGGAGGGGGAATGAGCAGTTCTTC. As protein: CASSFSGRGNEQFF.

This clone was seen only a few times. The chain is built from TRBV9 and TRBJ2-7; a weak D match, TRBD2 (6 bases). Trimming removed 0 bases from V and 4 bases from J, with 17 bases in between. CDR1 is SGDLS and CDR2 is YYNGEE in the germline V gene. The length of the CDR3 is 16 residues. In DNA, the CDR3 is TGTGCCAGCAGCGTAGTCCTCGGGGAGGTTAGATACGAGCAGTACTTC. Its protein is CASSVVLGEVRYEQYF.

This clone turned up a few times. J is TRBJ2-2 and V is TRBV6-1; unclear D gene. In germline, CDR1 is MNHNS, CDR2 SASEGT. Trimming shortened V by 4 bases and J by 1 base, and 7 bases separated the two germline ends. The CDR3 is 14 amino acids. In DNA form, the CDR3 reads TGTGCCAGCAGTGTAGAGGAGAACACCGGGGAGCTGTTTTTT. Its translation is CASSVEENTGELFF.

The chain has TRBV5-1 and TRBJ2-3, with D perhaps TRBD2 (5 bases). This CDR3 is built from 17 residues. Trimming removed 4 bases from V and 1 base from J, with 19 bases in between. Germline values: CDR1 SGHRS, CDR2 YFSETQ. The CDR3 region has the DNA TGCGCCAGCAGCAACTCCCCTCGGGGATCGGGCACAGATACGCAGTATTTT. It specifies CASSNSPRGSGTDTQYF. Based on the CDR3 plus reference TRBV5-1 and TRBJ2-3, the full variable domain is KAGVTQTPRYLIKTRGQQVTLSCSPISGHRSVSWYQQTPGQGLQFLFEYFSETQRNKGNFPGRFSGRQFSNSRSEMNVSTLELGDSALYLCASSNSPRGSGTDTQYFGPGTRLTVL.

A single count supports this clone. In DNA form, the CDR3 reads TGCAGCGTTGATCCGGGAGGGACCGTTGGAGCTTTCTTT. Protein sequence: CSVDPGGTVGAFF. The rearrangement joins TRBV29-1 to TRBJ1-1; tentative D call: TRBD1 (5 bases). Per germline, CDR1 SQVTM and CDR2 ANQGSEA. CDR3 length: 13 amino acids. V was clipped by 3 bases and J by 10 bases, with 18 bases between them.

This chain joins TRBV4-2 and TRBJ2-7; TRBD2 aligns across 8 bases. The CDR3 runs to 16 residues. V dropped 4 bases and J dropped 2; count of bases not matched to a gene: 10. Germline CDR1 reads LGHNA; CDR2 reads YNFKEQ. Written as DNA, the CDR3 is TGTGCCAGCAGCCTCGAGGCGGGAGGTGGGGCCTACGAGCAGTACTTC. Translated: CASSLEAGGGAYEQYF.

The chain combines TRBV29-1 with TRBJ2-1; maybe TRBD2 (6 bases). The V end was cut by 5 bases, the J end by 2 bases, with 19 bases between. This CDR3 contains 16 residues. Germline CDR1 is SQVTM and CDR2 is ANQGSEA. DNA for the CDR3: TGCAGCGTTACCCGACTAGAGAAGGCCCCCTACAATGAGCAGTTCTTC. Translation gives CSVTRLEKAPYNEQFF.

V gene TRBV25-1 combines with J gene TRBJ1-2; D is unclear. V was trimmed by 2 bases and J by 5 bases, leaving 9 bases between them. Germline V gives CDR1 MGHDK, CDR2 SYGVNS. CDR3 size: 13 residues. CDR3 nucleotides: TGTGCCAGCAGTGAAGCGGCGGTGTATGGCTACACCTTC. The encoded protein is CASSEAAVYGYTF.

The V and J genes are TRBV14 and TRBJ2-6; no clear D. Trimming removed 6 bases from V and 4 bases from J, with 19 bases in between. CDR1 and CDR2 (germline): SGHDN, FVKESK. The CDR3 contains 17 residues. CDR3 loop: CASSQRAFGSGANVLTF. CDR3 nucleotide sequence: TGTGCCAGCAGTCAACGAGCGTTCGGGTCGGGGGCCAACGTCCTGACTTTC. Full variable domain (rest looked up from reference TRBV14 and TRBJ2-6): EAGVTQFPSHSVIEKGQTVTLRCDPISGHDNLYWYRRVMGKEIKFLLHFVKESKQDESGMPNNRFLAERTGGTYSTLKVQPAELEDSGVYFCASSQRAFGSGANVLTFGAGSRLTVL.

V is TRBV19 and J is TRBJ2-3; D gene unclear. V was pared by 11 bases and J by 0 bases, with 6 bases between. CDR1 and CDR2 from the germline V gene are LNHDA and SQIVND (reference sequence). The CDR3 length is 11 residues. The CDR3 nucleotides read TGTGCCTCGACTAGCACAGATACGCAGTATTTT. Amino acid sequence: CASTSTDTQYF.

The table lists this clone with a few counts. The DNA for the CDR3 is TGTGCCAGCAGCTTATTGGGACCAGATACGCAGTATTTT. This gives the protein CASSLLGPDTQYF. The V gene is TRBV7-2, the J gene TRBJ2-3; the D gene could be TRBD1 or TRBD2 (5 bases each). The CDR3 runs 13 residues. Germline values: CDR1 SGHTA, CDR2 FQGNSA. Trimming took 2 bases from V and 4 from J, leaving 7 bases between them.

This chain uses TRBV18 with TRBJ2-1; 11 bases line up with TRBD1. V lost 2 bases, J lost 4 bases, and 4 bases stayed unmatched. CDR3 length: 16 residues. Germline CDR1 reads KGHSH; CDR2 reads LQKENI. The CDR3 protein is CASSPSGTGGYNEQFF. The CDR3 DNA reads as TGTGCCAGCTCACCATCCGGGACAGGGGGGTACAATGAGCAGTTCTTC.

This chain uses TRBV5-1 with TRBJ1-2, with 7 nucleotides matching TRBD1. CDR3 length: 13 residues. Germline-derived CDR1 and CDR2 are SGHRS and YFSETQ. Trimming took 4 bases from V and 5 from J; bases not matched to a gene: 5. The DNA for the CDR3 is TGCGCCAGCAGCATAGGGACAGTTTATGGCTACACCTTC. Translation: CASSIGTVYGYTF.

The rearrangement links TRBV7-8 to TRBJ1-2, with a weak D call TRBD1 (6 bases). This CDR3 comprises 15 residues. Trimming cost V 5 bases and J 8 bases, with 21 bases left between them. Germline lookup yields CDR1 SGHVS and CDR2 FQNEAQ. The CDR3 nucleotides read TGTGCCAGCAGCCTATGGACAGTGGTGGAGTGGGGCTACACCTTC. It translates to CASSLWTVVEWGYTF.

In DNA, the CDR3 is TGCGCCAGCAGCCAATCCGACTGGACGTCCACTGAAGCTTTCTTT. It codes for CASSQSDWTSTEAFF. The rearrangement joins TRBV4-1 to TRBJ1-1; no definite D call. CDR1 and CDR2 (germline): MGHRA, YSYEKL. With 2 bases removed from V and 4 bases from J, the gap between germline ends came to 14 bases. The CDR3 runs to 15 residues.

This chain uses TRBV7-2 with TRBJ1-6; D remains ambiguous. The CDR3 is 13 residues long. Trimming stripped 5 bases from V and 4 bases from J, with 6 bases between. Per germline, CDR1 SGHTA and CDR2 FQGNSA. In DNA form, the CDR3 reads TGTGCCAGCAGCCGTCAATATAATTCACCCCTCCACTTT. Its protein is CASSRQYNSPLHF. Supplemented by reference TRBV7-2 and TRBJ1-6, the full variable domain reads GAGVSQSPSNKVTEKGKDVELRCDPISGHTALYWYRQSLGQGLEFLIYFQGNSAPDKSGLPSDRFSAERTGGSVSTLTIQRTQQEDSAVYLCASSRQYNSPLHFGNGTRLTVT.